This T cell receptor beta chain comes out of a study of beta chain features in type 1 diabetes. Overall study findings and caveats: Significant though moderate, a shortening of TCRB CDR3s appeared in all four CD4+ subsets of Type 1 diabetes patients.

This clone was observed a handful of times. The target antigen is unknown. With 4 bases removed from V and 9 bases from J, the gap between germline ends came to 23 bases. Germline lookup yields CDR1 SGDLS and CDR2 YYNGEE. The CDR3 has 16 amino acids. Isolated RNA was reverse transcribed in full, so expressed TCRB transcripts were sequenced. Using immunoSEQ multiplex PCR, the repertoire was profiled, and TCRdb retains in-frame clones only, with some absent. Of fewer than 550,000 clones listed, roughly 11% are singletons. Material for sequencing was naive CD4+ T cells from blood. The rearrangement joins TRBV9 to TRBJ2-1; D gene ambiguous. This receptor was obtained from a woman younger than 35 in good health. Written as DNA, the CDR3 is TGTGCCAGCAGCCCACGGATTGGGCTAGAGGTCGGTGAGCAGTTCTTC. This translates into CASSPRIGLEVGEQFF.